This TCR beta chain was recovered during a study of T-cell reconstitution after alpha-beta-depleted transplantation in children. General study results and limits: Expanded graft clones numbering several hundred reportedly gave rise to alpha-beta T cells about two months after transplant.

This clonotype appeared many times. Its antigen is unknown. With 2 bases clipped from V and 5 bases from J, the junction kept 5 bases outside the gene matches. The CDR3 has 14 residues. Germline V gene data show CDR1 as DFQATT and CDR2 as SNEGSKA (reference sequence). This sample's TCRbeta library carried unique molecular identifier barcodes. TCRdb processed the PCR reads anew with MiXCR; each CDR3 protein has one entry. The sample shows fewer than 700,000 distinct CDR3 sequences, 13% of them seen only once. V is TRBV20-1 and J is TRBJ2-2; TRBD2 matches 7 bases. The clonotype was recovered from a male patient aged 10 to 17 who had a stem cell transplant for acute myeloid leukemia, so the T cells may come from the graft donor. The source material was PBMCs, mostly from graft donor cells, sampled 360 days after TCRalphabeta/CD19-depleted stem cell transplant. The CDR3 region is CSARLAERTGELFF. Written as DNA, the CDR3 is TGCAGTGCTAGACTAGCGGAGAGAACCGGGGAGCTGTTTTTT.